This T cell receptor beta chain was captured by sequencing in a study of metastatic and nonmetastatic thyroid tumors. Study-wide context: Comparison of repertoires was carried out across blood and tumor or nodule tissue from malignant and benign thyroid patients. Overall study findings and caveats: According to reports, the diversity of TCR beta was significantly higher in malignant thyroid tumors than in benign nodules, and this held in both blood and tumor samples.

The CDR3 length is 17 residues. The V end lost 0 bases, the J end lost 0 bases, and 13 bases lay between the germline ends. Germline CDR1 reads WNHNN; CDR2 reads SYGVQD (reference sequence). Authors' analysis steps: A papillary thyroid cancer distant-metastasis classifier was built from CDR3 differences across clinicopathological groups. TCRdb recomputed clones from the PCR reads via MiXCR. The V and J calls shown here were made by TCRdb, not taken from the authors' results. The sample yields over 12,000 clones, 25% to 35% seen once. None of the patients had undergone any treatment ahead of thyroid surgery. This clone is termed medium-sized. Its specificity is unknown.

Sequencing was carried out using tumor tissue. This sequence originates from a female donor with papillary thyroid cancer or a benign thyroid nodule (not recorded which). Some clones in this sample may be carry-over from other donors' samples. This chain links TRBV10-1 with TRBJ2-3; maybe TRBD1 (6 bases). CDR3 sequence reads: CASSESKDRSSTDTQYF. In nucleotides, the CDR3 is TGCGCCAGCAGTGAGTCGAAGGACAGATCTAGCACAGATACGCAGTATTTT.